The sequence of this T cell receptor beta chain was determined in a study of molecular identifiers for immune sequencing clone quantification. Naive CD8 T cell sorting was performed on the CD8+CD4-CCR7+CD45RA+ phenotype. Comment on this clonotype: With a much larger clone just one base away, this may be a read error.

Each CDR3 protein gets one entry after TCRdb re-called the PCR reads with MiXCR. The table has 37,000 or so distinct CDR3 sequences, approximately 17% seen once; the top ten hold about 7%. CDR1 is SGHDN and CDR2 is FVKESK in the germline V gene. This CDR3 has 15 residues. The TCR was taken from a human donor in good health. Some libraries in this study had Jurkat cell RNA spiked in. The sample taken for sequencing was naive CD8+ T cells from blood, with Jurkat cell RNA spiked in. Subset: FACS-sorted CD8+CD4-CCR7+CD45RA+ naive T cells. The V call is TRBV14, the J call TRBJ2-1; D is unclear. The CDR3: CASSQGVGYYNGQFF. CDR3 nucleotide sequence: TGTGCCAGCAGCCAAGGGGTCGGCTATTACAATGGGCAGTTCTTC.